This TCR beta chain originates from a study of T cells in Graves' hyperthyroidism and ophthalmopathy. Germline loops: CDR1 MDHEN, CDR2 SYDVKM. The CDR3 spans 14 residues. V was cut by 1 base and J by 7 bases, with 13 bases left in between. There are many counts of this clonotype. The TCR beta CDR3 regions underwent amplification using RNA transcripts as the source. TCR CDR3 regions were first amplified by RT-PCR with HTBI primers. TCRdb itself ran the multiplex PCR reads through MiXCR, one entry per CDR3 protein. The sample yields around 600,000 distinct CDR3 sequences, roughly a sixth seen once. The origin of this receptor is a woman between 35 and 50 years old with Graves' ophthalmopathy. Specimen: blood. The V call is TRBV28, the J call TRBJ1-1; D not certain. This chain's CDR3 is CASSLSRLGSEAFF. Here the CDR3 DNA reads TGTGCCAGCAGTTTATCCCGCCTTGGCAGTGAAGCTTTCTTT.